A selection of T cell receptor beta chains follows, all from one sample in a study of patients and donors after allogeneic stem cell transplantation. TCRdb analysed the RT-PCR reads with MiXCR anew, one entry per CDR3 protein. The sample lists 150,000 to 200,000 distinct CDR3 sequences, about 29% occurring once. Source material: blood, either unsorted or a sorted T cell fraction (not recorded which). The receptors stem from a human donor who was either an allogeneic HSCT recipient or a stem cell or donor lymphocyte infusion donor (not recorded which). It is not recorded whose cells these are; they may come from a transplant donor. Both conserved end residues are part of each CDR3. The D gene is left open where the match is weak. Clone size is not always given. Where it is, it says once, few, many or a class for expanded clones.

J,D,size,V,CDR3,DNA
TRBJ2-1,-,many,TRBV4-3,CASSLTISASDEQFF,TGCGCCAGCAGCCTGACCATATCGGCTTCGGATGAGCAGTTCTTC
TRBJ2-7,TRBD2,-,TRBV12-3/TRBV12-4,CASSFGTSGRSYEQYF,TGTGCCAGCAGTTTCGGGACTAGCGGGAGATCCTACGAGCAGTACTTC
TRBJ2-1,TRBD2,-,TRBV25-1,CASSDREGLADHNEQFF,TGTGCCAGCAGTGATCGCGAGGGGCTAGCGGACCACAATGAGCAGTTCTTC
TRBJ1-1,TRBD1,few,TRBV5-1,CASSSIQGARAEAFF,TGCGCCAGCAGCAGCATACAGGGGGCAAGAGCTGAAGCTTTCTTT
TRBJ1-5,-,few,TRBV7-2,CASSFGTSNQPQHF,TGTGCCAGCAGCTTCGGTACTAGCAATCAGCCCCAGCATTTT
TRBJ2-7,-,-,TRBV27,CASSITGTTGEQYF,TGTGCCAGCAGTATCACCGGGACAACGGGCGAGCAGTACTTC
TRBJ2-2,TRBD1,-,TRBV20-1,CSVRQGPNTGELFF,TGCAGTGTTCGACAGGGACCTAACACCGGGGAGCTGTTTTTT
TRBJ2-1,TRBD2,-,TRBV7-3,CASSSTSHNEQFF,TGTGCCAGCAGCTCGACTAGCCACAATGAGCAGTTCTTC
TRBJ2-7,-,-,TRBV27,CASSWYRQAPDYEQYF,TGTGCCAGCAGTTGGTACCGACAGGCGCCTGACTACGAGCAGTACTTC
TRBJ1-5,TRBD1,few,TRBV4-1,CASSQADRGVQPQHF,TGCGCCAGCAGCCAAGCCGACAGGGGGGTTCAGCCCCAGCATTTT
TRBJ1-1,-,-,TRBV5-1,CASSGGGAGTEAFF,TGCGCCAGCAGCGGGGGGGGCGCCGGAACTGAAGCTTTCTTT
TRBJ2-7,TRBD2,-,TRBV20-1,CSARLAGGTGQYF,TGCAGTGCTAGGCTAGCGGGAGGTACCGGGCAGTACTTC
TRBJ1-1,-,few,TRBV3-1,CASSQDREEIPPTNTEAFF,TGTGCCAGCAGCCAAGACCGGGAGGAAATACCCCCGACGAACACTGAAGCTTTCTTT
TRBJ2-1,TRBD2,few,TRBV4-3,CASSQDLMDGTRAHNEQFF,TGCGCCAGCAGCCAAGATCTCATGGACGGGACTAGGGCCCACAATGAGCAGTTCTTC